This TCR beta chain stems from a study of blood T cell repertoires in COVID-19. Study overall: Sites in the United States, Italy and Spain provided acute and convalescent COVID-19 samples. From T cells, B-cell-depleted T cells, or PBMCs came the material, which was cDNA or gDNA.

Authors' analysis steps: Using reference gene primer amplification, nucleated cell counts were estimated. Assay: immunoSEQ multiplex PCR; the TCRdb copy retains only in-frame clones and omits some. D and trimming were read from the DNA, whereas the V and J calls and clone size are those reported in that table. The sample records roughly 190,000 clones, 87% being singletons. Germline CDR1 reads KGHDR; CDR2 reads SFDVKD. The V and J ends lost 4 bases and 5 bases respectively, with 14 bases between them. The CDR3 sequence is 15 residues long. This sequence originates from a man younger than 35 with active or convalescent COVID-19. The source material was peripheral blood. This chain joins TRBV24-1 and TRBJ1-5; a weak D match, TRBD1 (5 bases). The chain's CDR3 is CATSDSPGGDQPQHF. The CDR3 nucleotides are TGTGCCACCAGTGACAGCCCGGGGGGAGATCAGCCCCAGCATTTT.